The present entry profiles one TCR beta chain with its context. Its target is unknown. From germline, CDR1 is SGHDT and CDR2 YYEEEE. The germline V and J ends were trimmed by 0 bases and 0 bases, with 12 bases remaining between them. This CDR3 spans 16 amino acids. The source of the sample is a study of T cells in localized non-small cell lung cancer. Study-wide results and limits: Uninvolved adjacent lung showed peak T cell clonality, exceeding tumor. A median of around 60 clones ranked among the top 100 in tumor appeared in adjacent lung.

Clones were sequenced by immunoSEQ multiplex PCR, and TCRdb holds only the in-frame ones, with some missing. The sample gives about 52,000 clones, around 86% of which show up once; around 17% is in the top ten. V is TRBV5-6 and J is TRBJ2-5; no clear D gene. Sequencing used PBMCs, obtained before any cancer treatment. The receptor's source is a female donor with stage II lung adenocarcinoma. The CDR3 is CASSLDRASYQETQYF. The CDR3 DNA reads TGTGCCAGCAGCTTGGACCGGGCTTCGTACCAAGAGACCCAGTACTTC.